The next 29 T cell receptor beta chains were all read from a single sample in a study of post-analysis software for immune sequencing data. Study conclusions and caveats: The study found TRBV5-6, TRBV5-1 and TRBV20-1 among four to six TRBV segments more frequent in patients than controls.

Incorporated into the TCR beta cDNA libraries were unique molecular identifiers, which served to reduce PCR and sequencing biases. TCRdb itself ran the PCR reads through MiXCR, one entry per CDR3 protein. The repertoire holds a few hundred thousand distinct CDR3 sequences, with roughly 30% as singletons. What these receptors recognize is not known. The sequenced sample consisted of blood. These receptors all stem from a girl aged 5-17 years with multiple sclerosis.

As concerns this clonotype: One junction end does not reproduce the germline sequence, and a read error may be involved. The V call is TRBV9, the J call TRBJ2-3, with 9 nucleotides matching TRBD2. The germline CDR1 and CDR2 sequences are SGDLS and YYNGEE. This CDR3 is built from 16 residues. DNA for the CDR3: TGTGCCAGCAGCGTATACAGCGGGGGGACCACAGATGCGCAGTATTTT. It translates to CASSVYSGGTTDAQYF.

This clonotype was counted only a few times. This chain links TRBV20-1 with TRBJ2-3; D is uncertain. Per germline, CDR1 DFQATT and CDR2 SNEGSKA (reference sequence). This CDR3 comprises 12 residues. The V end was cut by 0 bases, the J end by 5 bases, with 6 bases between. The CDR3 here is CSARDVRDTQYF. CDR3 nucleotide sequence: TGCAGTGCTAGAGATGTTAGAGATACGCAGTATTTT.

This chain links TRBV11-2 with TRBJ1-1; 7 bases line up with TRBD1. The CDR3 has 17 residues. In germline, CDR1 is SGHAT, CDR2 FQNNGV. V shed 0 bases, J shed 5 bases, and the junction held 12 bases outside the gene matches. CDR3 sequence (DNA): TGTGCCAGCAGCTTAGATCTTATAGTTCAGGGGGTTACTGAAGCTTTCTTT. This sequence encodes CASSLDLIVQGVTEAFF. Looking up the rest from reference TRBV11-2 and TRBJ1-1 gives the full variable domain: EAGVAQSPRYKIIEKRQSVAFWCNPISGHATLYWYQQILGQGPKLLIQFQNNGVVDDSQLPKDRFSAERLKGVDSTLKIQPAKLEDSAVYLCASSLDLIVQGVTEAFFGQGTRLTVV.

This chain uses TRBV4-1 with TRBJ1-5; the D gene is possibly TRBD1 (5 bases). The CDR3 totals 16 residues. CDR1 is MGHRA and CDR2 is YSYEKL in the germline V gene. The V end was cut by 0 bases, the J end by 1 base, with 10 bases between. The CDR3 sequence is CASSQDLSGSNQPQHF. DNA of the CDR3: TGCGCCAGCAGCCAAGATCTTTCAGGGAGCAATCAGCCCCAGCATTTT.

This clonotype turned up a few times. V is TRBV7-2 and J is TRBJ2-1, with 8 bases that match TRBD2. J was trimmed by 5 bases and V by 3 bases; bases with no gene match: 12. The germline V gene encodes CDR1 SGHTA and CDR2 FQGNSA. The CDR3 covers 17 residues. Written as DNA, the CDR3 is TGTGCCAGCAGCTTCCAGGTTGGGCGGGGGGACCACAATGAGCAGTTCTTC. Translating it yields CASSFQVGRGDHNEQFF.

This chain joins TRBV5-1 and TRBJ2-7; 10 bases are a match to TRBD1. The V segment lost 4 bases and the J segment 6 bases; nucleotides outside the gene matches: 7. CDR1 is SGHRS and CDR2 is YFSETQ in the germline V gene. The CDR3 spans 14 residues. CDR3 residues: CASSLRTGGAEQYF. In DNA, the CDR3 is TGCGCCAGCAGCCTCCGGACAGGGGGAGCCGAGCAGTACTTC. The full variable domain, its missing parts supplied by reference TRBV5-1 and TRBJ2-7, is KAGVTQTPRYLIKTRGQQVTLSCSPISGHRSVSWYQQTPGQGLQFLFEYFSETQRNKGNFPGRFSGRQFSNSRSEMNVSTLELGDSALYLCASSLRTGGAEQYFGPGTRLTVT.

This clonotype turned up a few times. The J gene is TRBJ2-3, the V gene TRBV3-1; D is possibly TRBD2 (5 bases). The germline V and J ends were trimmed by 1 base and 0 bases, with 17 bases remaining between them. The CDR3 covers 18 residues. Looked up from germline, CDR1 is LGHDT and CDR2 is YNNKEL (reference sequence). CDR3 nucleotide sequence: TGTGCCAGCAGCCAAGGGTTCTCGGGGAGAACTAGCACAGATACGCAGTATTTT. Amino acids: CASSQGFSGRTSTDTQYF.

The chain employs TRBV3-1 and TRBJ2-7, with D unclear. The CDR3 length is 12 residues. Germline V CDR1 and CDR2: LGHDT, YNNKEL (reference sequence). Trimming left V 4 bases short and J 3 bases short, with 7 bases between. The CDR3 reads CASSLRRYEQYF. The CDR3 region has the DNA TGTGCCAGCAGCCTTCGTCGCTACGAGCAGTACTTC.

This chain connects TRBV7-9 to TRBJ2-1, with 9 positions matching TRBD2. The CDR3 sequence is 18 residues long. Germline CDR1 is SEHNR and CDR2 is FQNEAQ (reference sequence). The V segment lost 5 bases and the J segment 7 bases; nucleotides outside the gene matches: 18. This chain's CDR3 is CASSPRVAGVSWGNEQFF. The CDR3, as DNA: TGTGCCAGCAGCCCCCGGGTAGCGGGGGTCTCCTGGGGGAATGAGCAGTTCTTC. Full variable domain (missing parts from reference TRBV7-9 and TRBJ2-1): DTGVSQNPRHKITKRGQNVTFRCDPISEHNRLYWYRQTLGQGPEFLTYFQNEAQLEKSRLLSDRFSAERPKGSFSTLEIQRTEQGDSAMYLCASSPRVAGVSWGNEQFFGPGTRLTVL.

This clonotype was found many times. This chain connects TRBV4-1 to TRBJ2-3, with 10 nucleotides matching TRBD1. V was clipped by 0 bases and J by 2 bases; unmatched bases: 2. The germline gives CDR1 MGHRA, CDR2 YSYEKL. The CDR3 consists of 16 residues. CDR3 sequence (DNA): TGCGCCAGCAGCCAAGATGGGACAGGGGTCACAGATACGCAGTATTTT. Translating it yields CASSQDGTGVTDTQYF.

This clonotype occurred a few times. This chain connects TRBV4-1 to TRBJ2-7, with 7 bases fitting TRBD2. This CDR3 is built from 16 residues. Germline values: CDR1 MGHRA, CDR2 YSYEKL. The V gene end was trimmed by 0 bases and the J gene end by 4 bases; junction bases not matched to a gene: 9. CDR3 bases: TGCGCCAGCAGCCAAGAGCGGTTCGGGGGGTCATACGAGCAGTACTTC. Its protein is CASSQERFGGSYEQYF.

The chain employs TRBV28 and TRBJ2-1; 10 nucleotides agree with TRBD2. The CDR3 has 19 residues. V trimming: 2 bases; J trimming: 0 bases; junction bases outside the gene matches: 10. Per the germline V gene, CDR1 is MDHEN and CDR2 is SYDVKM. The CDR3 sequence: CASSLERLAGVSSYNEQFF. The CDR3 DNA is TGTGCCAGCAGTTTAGAACGGCTAGCGGGGGTTAGCTCCTACAATGAGCAGTTCTTC.

In its sample, this clonotype was seen once. The chain combines TRBV7-2 with TRBJ1-6, with TRBD1 matching 10 bases. The CDR3 spans 15 residues. CDR1 is SGHTA, CDR2 FQGNSA, per germline. Trimming cost V 2 bases and J 14 bases; bases outside gene matches: 9. The CDR3 sequence: CASSLIGTGEFTLHF. CDR3 nucleotide sequence: TGTGCCAGCAGCTTAATTGGGACAGGGGAATTCACCCTCCACTTT.

This clonotype was seen more than once but under ten times. DNA of the CDR3: TGCAGTGCTCCTATTCAACCGGCTGGGAACACTGAAGCTTTCTTT. Translated: CSAPIQPAGNTEAFF. The V gene is TRBV20-1, the J gene TRBJ1-1; D remains unclear. Trimming left V 5 bases short and J 1 base short, with 17 bases between. The length of the CDR3 is 15 residues. Germline V gene sequence: CDR1 DFQATT, CDR2 SNEGSKA (reference sequence).

The chain employs TRBV29-1 and TRBJ2-1, with a weak D call TRBD2 (6 bases). Germline values: CDR1 SQVTM, CDR2 ANQGSEA. V lost 5 bases, J lost 1 base, and 24 bases lay in between. The CDR3 loop spans 18 amino acids. CDR3 DNA sequence: TGCAGCGTTAAGGGGACTCTTCCTAAAATTGGGTCCTACAATGAGCAGTTCTTC. Amino acids: CSVKGTLPKIGSYNEQFF.

The chain combines TRBV4-1 with TRBJ1-1; 10 bases map to TRBD1. CDR3 length: 19 amino acids. V lost 0 bases to trimming and J lost 2 bases; unmatched junction nucleotides: 12. The germline gives CDR1 MGHRA, CDR2 YSYEKL. The CDR3, as DNA: TGCGCCAGCAGCCAAGAAGGCTCGGGACAGGGGTGGGAAAACACTGAAGCTTTCTTT. This translates into CASSQEGSGQGWENTEAFF.

J is TRBJ2-5 and V is TRBV24-1; D might be TRBD1 or TRBD2, each matching 7 bases. Germline CDR1 reads KGHDR; CDR2 reads SFDVKD. The length of the CDR3 is 15 residues. V was clipped by 0 bases and J by 5 bases, with 12 bases between them. CDR3 sequence: CATSDLGRGGETQYF. The CDR3 nucleotides are TGTGCCACCAGTGATTTGGGCAGGGGGGGTGAGACCCAGTACTTC.

This clonotype was seen only a few times. V usage is TRBV10-3 and J usage is TRBJ2-7; D remains ambiguous. V gave up 4 bases and J gave up 0 bases, with 7 bases separating them. The CDR3 runs to 13 residues. CDR1 and CDR2 (germline): ENHRY, SYGVKD. The CDR3 bases are TGTGCCATCAGTGCCAGTAGCTCCTACGAGCAGTACTTC. Translating gives CAISASSSYEQYF.

This chain links TRBV4-3 with TRBJ2-3, with D perhaps given as TRBD1 or TRBD2 (5 bases each). This CDR3 spans 16 amino acids. The V end lost 0 bases, the J end lost 6 bases, and 16 bases lay between the germline ends. Germline V gives CDR1 LGHNA, CDR2 YSLEER. The CDR3, as DNA: TGCGCCAGCAGCCAAGATCGGGGCACTCAGACGGATACGCAGTATTTT. The encoded protein is CASSQDRGTQTDTQYF.

This chain uses TRBV6-6 with TRBJ2-3, with 13 bases matching TRBD2. This CDR3 is built from 16 residues. From germline, CDR1 is MNHNY and CDR2 SVGAGI (reference sequence). V was clipped by 4 bases and J by 6 bases; unmatched bases: 7. The CDR3 DNA reads as TGTGCCAGCAGTTTGGGACTAGCGGGGTTTATTGATACGCAGTATTTT. Its protein product is CASSLGLAGFIDTQYF.

In this sample, this clonotype turned up a few times. This chain links TRBV10-3 with TRBJ2-5, with D possibly TRBD2 on 7 matching bases. The CDR3 covers 15 residues. Germline V lookup: CDR1 ENHRY, CDR2 SYGVKD. The V end lost 3 bases, the J end lost 2 bases, and 13 bases lay between the germline ends. In DNA, the CDR3 is TGTGCCATCAGTGAAAGGGGGGGGTCACAAGAGACCCAGTACTTC. Translated, it gives CAISERGGSQETQYF.

Comments on this clonotype: Just one base apart from a much larger clone, this may be a read error. The chain combines TRBV7-9 with TRBJ2-1; perhaps TRBD2 as D (6 bases). V gave up 6 bases and J gave up 8 bases, with 20 bases separating them. The CDR3 totals 15 residues. CDR1 and CDR2 from the germline V gene are SEHNR and FQNEAQ (reference sequence). The CDR3 here is CASRRSGVERHEQFF. Written as DNA, the CDR3 is TGTGCCAGCAGGAGGTCGGGGGTGGAGAGACATGAGCAGTTCTTC.

Only a few counts were recorded for this clonotype. The chain joins TRBV29-1 to TRBJ2-5, with TRBD2 identical over 7 bases. Germline loops: CDR1 SQVTM, CDR2 ANQGSEA. This CDR3 is 17 amino acids long. Trimming removed 0 bases from V and 0 bases from J; junction bases left unmatched: 10. In nucleotides, the CDR3 is TGCAGCGTTGAAGATCTCAGCGGGGAGGGTTACCAAGAGACCCAGTACTTC. This sequence encodes CSVEDLSGEGYQETQYF.

The gene calls are TRBV20-1 and TRBJ2-1; D gene unclear. Germline V gene sequence: CDR1 DFQATT, CDR2 SNEGSKA (reference sequence). The V end was cut by 4 bases, the J end by 4 bases, with 17 bases between. This CDR3 region has 15 residues. The CDR3 coding sequence is TGCAGTGCTAACTCCGGGCCCAAAGATTACAATGAGCAGTTCTTC. This gives the protein CSANSGPKDYNEQFF.

This clonotype was observed a handful of times. J is TRBJ2-5 and V is TRBV20-1, with 11 positions matching TRBD2. Trimming cost V 0 bases and J 1 base; bases outside gene matches: 7. CDR1 and CDR2 from the germline V gene are DFQATT and SNEGSKA (reference sequence). The CDR3 consists of 17 residues. The CDR3 loop reads CSARDGLAGGLQETQYF. The CDR3, as DNA: TGCAGTGCTAGAGATGGGCTAGCGGGGGGCCTCCAAGAGACCCAGTACTTC.

Only a few counts were recorded for this clonotype. J is TRBJ2-5 and V is TRBV12-3 or TRBV12-4; no reliable D call. The CDR3 totals 17 residues. V lost 0 bases and J lost 3, with 17 bases in between. The CDR3 loop reads CASSLAPEQLIKETQYF. The CDR3, as DNA: TGTGCCAGCAGTTTAGCGCCAGAACAGCTCATTAAAGAGACCCAGTACTTC.

This rearrangement joins TRBV29-1 to TRBJ1-1, with 9 bases matching TRBD1. Germline assignment: CDR1 SQVTM and CDR2 ANQGSEA. J was trimmed by 1 base and V by 4 bases; bases with no gene match: 4. This CDR3 is 14 amino acids long. This CDR3 reads CSVGGTGPNTEAFF. DNA for the CDR3: TGCAGCGTTGGTGGGACAGGGCCGAACACTGAAGCTTTCTTT.

This clonotype occurred a few times. The chain joins TRBV5-1 to TRBJ2-7, with 9 bases identical to TRBD1. The CDR3 is 15 residues long. The V gene's germline CDR1 is SGHRS and CDR2 YFSETQ. V gave up 0 bases and J gave up 9 bases; unmatched junction bases: 10. CDR3 sequence: CASSLEGQGTSWQYF. CDR3 in DNA: TGCGCCAGCAGCTTGGAAGGACAGGGGACGAGTTGGCAGTACTTC. Variable domain in full (rest from reference TRBV5-1 and TRBJ2-7): KAGVTQTPRYLIKTRGQQVTLSCSPISGHRSVSWYQQTPGQGLQFLFEYFSETQRNKGNFPGRFSGRQFSNSRSEMNVSTLELGDSALYLCASSLEGQGTSWQYFGPGTRLTVT.

About this clonotype itself: A read error may account for a junction end that differs from germline. V usage is TRBV11-2 and J usage is TRBJ2-7; 8 positions match TRBD1. This CDR3 comprises 15 residues. Germline lookup yields CDR1 SGHAT and CDR2 FQNNGV. The CDR3 nucleotides read TGTGCCTGCAGCTCGGTGCAGGGGGCGCTGTACGAGCAGTACTTC. Its protein product is CACSSVQGALYEQYF.